This TCR beta chain was recorded in a study of beta chain features in type 1 diabetes. The sequenced template was cDNA made from the entire isolated RNA. Libraries were prepared by immunoSEQ multiplex PCR; TCRdb keeps only in-frame clonotypes and omits some of them. The sample yields 860,000 or so clones, under 20% seen once. Unmatched junction bases numbered 8, after V lost 4 bases and J lost 2 bases. Germline V gene lookup returns CDR1 MNHNY and CDR2 SVGAGI (reference sequence). CDR3 length: 15 amino acids. The gene calls are TRBV6-6 and TRBJ2-7; 7 bases agree with TRBD1. The clonotype comes from a woman in her late teens or twenties in good health. The sequencing input was naive CD4+ T cells from blood. CDR3 bases: TGTGCCAGCAGTTCGTTCCGGGACAGTACCTACGAGCAGTACTTC. This gives the protein CASSSFRDSTYEQYF.